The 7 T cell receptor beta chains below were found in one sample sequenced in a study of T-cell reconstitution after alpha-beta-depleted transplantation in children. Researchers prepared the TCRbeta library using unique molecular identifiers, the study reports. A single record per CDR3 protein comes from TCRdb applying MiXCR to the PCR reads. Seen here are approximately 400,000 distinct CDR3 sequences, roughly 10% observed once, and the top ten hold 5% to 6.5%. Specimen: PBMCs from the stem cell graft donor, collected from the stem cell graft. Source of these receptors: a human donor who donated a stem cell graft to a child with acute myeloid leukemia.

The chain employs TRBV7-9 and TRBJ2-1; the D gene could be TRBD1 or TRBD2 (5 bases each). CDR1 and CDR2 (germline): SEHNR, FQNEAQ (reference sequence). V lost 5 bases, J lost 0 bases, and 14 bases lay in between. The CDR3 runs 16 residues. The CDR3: CASSEGPRGSYNEQFF. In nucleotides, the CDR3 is TGTGCCAGCAGCGAGGGACCCCGGGGCTCCTACAATGAGCAGTTCTTC.

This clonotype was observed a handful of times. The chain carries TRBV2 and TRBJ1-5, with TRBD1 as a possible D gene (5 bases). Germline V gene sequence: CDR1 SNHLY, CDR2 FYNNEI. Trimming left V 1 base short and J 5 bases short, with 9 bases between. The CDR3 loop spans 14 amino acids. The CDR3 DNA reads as TGTGCCAGCAGTGAAGGCAGGGAGGATCAGCCCCAGCATTTT. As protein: CASSEGREDQPQHF.

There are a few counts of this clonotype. CDR3 amino acids: CASRQAEAFF. In nucleotides, the CDR3 is TGTGCCTCACGGCAGGCTGAAGCTTTCTTT. The chain carries TRBV6-6 and TRBJ1-1; D unresolved. The CDR3 has 10 residues. CDR1 is MNHNY, CDR2 SVGAGI, per germline (reference sequence). V was cut by 11 bases and J by 6 bases, with 10 bases left in between.

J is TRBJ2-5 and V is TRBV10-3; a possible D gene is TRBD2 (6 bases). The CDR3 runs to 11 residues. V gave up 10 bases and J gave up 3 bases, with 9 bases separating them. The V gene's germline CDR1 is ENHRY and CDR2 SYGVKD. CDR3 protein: CATGEEETQYF. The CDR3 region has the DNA TGTGCCACCGGGGAGGAAGAGACCCAGTACTTC.

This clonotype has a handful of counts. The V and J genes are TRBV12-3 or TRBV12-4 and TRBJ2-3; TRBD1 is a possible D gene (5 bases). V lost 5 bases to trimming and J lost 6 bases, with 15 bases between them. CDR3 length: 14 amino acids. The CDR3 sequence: CASSPGRRADTQYF. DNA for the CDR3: TGTGCCAGCAGTCCCGGCCGCAGGGCGGATACGCAGTATTTT.

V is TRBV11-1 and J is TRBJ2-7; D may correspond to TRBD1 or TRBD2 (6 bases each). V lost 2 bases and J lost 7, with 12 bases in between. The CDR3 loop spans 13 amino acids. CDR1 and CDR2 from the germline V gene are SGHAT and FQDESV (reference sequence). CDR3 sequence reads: CASSLPGAKEQYV. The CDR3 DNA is TGTGCCAGCAGCTTACCGGGGGCGAAAGAGCAGTACGTC.

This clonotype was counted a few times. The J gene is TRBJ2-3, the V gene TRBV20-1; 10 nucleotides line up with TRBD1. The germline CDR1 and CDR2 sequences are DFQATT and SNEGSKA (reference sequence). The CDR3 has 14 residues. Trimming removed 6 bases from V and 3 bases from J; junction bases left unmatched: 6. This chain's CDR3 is CSADGTGETDTQYF. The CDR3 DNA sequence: TGCAGTGCCGACGGGACAGGGGAGACAGATACGCAGTATTTT.